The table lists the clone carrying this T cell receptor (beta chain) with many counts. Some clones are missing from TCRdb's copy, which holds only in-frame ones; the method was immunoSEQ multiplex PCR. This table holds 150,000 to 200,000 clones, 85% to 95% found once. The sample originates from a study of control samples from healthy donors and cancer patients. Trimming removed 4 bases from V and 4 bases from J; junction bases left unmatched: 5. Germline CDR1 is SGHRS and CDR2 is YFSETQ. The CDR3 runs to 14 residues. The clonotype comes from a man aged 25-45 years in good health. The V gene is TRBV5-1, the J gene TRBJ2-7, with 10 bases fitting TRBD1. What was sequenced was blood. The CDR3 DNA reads TGCGCCAGCAGCGTCGGACAGGGGGGGTACGAGCAGTACTTC. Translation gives CASSVGQGGYEQYF.